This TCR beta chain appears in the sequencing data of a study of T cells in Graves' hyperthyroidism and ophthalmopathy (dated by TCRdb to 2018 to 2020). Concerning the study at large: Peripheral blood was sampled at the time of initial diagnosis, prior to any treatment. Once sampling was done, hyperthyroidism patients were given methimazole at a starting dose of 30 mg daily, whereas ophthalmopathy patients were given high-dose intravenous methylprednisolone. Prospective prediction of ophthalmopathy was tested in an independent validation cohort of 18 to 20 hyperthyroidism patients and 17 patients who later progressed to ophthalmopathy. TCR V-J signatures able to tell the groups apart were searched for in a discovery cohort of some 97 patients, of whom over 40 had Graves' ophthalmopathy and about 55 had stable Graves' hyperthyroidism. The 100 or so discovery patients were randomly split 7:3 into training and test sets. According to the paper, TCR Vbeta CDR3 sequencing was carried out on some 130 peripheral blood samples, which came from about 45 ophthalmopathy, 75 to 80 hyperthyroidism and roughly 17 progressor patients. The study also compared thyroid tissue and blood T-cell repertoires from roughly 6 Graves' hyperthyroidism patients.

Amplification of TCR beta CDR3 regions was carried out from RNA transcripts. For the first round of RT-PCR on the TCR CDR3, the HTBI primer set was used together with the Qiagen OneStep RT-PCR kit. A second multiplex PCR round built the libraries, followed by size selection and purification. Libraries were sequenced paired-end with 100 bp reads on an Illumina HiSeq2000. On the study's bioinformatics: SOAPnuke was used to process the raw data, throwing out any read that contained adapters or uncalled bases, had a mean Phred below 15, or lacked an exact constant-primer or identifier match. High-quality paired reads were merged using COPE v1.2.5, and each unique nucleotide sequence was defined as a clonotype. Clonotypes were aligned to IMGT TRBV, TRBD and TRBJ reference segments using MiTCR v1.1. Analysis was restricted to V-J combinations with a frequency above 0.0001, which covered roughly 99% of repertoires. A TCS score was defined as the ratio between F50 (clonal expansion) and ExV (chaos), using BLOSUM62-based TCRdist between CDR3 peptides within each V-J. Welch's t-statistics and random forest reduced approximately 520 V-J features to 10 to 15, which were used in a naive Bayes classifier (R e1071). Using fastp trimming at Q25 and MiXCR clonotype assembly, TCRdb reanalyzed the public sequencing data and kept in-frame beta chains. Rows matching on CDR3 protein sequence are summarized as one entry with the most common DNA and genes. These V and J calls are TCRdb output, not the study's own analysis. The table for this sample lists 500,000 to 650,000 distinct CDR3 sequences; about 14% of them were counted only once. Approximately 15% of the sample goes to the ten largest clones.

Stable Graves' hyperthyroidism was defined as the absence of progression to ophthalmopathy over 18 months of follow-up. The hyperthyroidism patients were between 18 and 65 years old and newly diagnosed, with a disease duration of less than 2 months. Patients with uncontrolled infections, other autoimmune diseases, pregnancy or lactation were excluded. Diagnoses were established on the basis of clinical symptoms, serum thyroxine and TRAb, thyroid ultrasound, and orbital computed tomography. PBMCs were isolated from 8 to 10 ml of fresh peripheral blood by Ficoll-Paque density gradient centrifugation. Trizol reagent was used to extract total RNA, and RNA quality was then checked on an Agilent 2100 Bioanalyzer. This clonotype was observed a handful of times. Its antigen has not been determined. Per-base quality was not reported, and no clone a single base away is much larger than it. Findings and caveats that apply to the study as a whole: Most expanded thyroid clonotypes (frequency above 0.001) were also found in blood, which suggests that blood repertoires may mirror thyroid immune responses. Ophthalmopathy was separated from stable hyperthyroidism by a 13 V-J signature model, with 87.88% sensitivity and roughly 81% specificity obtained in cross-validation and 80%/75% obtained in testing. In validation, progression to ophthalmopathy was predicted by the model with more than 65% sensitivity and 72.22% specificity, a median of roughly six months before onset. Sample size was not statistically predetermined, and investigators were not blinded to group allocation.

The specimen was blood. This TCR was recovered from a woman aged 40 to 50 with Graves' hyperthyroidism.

The nucleotide sequence is given as TGCGCCAGCAGCTTGAGAAAGGACAGCCTCACAGATACGCAGTATTTT. This sequence encodes CASSLRKDSLTDTQYF. The rearrangement joined TRBV5-1 to TRBJ2-3; the D gene is perhaps TRBD1, on 6 matching bases. The CDR3 goes from the cysteine to the phenylalanine over 16 residues. CDR3 DNA only is kept here, 48 bases in frame from base 1. V lost 1 base and J lost 2 bases; the stretch between them is 14 bases long. The CDR1 and CDR2 encoded by the germline V gene are SGHRS and YFSETQ.